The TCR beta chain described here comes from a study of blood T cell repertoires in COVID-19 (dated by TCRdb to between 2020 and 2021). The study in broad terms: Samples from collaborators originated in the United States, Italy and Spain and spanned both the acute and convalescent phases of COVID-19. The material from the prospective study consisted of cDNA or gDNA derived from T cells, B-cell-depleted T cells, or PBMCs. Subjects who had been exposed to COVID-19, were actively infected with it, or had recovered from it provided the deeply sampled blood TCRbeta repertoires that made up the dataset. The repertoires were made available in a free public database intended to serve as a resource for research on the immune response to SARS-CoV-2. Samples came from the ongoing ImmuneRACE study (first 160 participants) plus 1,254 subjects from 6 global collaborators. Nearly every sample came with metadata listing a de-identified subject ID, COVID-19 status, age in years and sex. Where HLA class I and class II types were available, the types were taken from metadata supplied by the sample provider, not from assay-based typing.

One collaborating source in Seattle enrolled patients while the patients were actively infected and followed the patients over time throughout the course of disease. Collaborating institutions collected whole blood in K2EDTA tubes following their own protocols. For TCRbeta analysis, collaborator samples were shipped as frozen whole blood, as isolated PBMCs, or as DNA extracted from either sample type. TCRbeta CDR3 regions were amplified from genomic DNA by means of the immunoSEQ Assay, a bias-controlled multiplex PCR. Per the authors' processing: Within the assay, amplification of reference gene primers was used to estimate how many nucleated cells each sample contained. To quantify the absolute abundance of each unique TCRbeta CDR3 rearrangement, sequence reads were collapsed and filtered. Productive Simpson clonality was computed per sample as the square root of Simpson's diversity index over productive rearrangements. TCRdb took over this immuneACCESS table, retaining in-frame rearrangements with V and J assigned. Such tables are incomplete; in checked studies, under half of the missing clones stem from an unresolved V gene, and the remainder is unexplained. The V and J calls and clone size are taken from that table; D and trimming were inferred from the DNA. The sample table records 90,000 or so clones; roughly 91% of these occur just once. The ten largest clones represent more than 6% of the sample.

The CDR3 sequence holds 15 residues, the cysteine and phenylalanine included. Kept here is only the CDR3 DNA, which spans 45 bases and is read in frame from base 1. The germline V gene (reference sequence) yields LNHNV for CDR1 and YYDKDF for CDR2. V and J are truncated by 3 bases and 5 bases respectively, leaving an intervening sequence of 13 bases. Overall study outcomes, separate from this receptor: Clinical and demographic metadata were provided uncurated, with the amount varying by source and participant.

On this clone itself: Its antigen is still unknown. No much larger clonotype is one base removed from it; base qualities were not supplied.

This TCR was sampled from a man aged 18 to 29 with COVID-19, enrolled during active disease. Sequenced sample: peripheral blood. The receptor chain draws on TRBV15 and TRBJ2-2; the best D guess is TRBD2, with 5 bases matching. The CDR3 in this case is CATSSPGSGTGELFF. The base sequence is TGTGCCACCAGCAGTCCTGGTTCGGGGACCGGGGAGCTGTTTTTT.